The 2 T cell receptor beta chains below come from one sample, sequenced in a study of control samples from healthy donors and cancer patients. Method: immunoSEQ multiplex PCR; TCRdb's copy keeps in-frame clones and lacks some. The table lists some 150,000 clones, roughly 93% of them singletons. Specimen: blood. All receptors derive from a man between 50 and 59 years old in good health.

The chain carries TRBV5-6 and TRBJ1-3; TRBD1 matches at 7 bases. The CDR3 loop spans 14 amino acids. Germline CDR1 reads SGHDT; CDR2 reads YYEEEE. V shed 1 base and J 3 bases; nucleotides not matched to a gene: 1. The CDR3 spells CASSLRGLGNTIYF. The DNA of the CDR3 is TGTGCCAGCAGCTTGAGGGGGCTTGGAAACACCATATATTTT.

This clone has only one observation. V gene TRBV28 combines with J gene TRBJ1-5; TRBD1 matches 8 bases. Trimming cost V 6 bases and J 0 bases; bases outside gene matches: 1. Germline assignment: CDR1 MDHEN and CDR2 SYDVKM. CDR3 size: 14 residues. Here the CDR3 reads CASRDRVSNQPQHF. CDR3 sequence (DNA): TGTGCCAGCAGGGACAGGGTTAGCAATCAGCCCCAGCATTTT.